The sequence of this TCR beta chain was determined in a study of neurological immune-mediated disorders. Study background: Relapsing-remitting disease affected around 31, and secondary progressive 3, of roughly 34 multiple sclerosis patients.

The table lists this clonotype with many counts. Its antigen remains unidentified. CDR1 SGHRS and CDR2 YFSETQ come from the germline V gene. With V trimmed by 4 bases and J by 1 base, 6 bases remained unmatched. This CDR3 region has 18 residues. Overall study findings and caveats: HTLV-1-associated myelopathy led in TCR clonal expansion, while multiple sclerosis ranked lowest, below healthy controls.

5'RACE generated cDNA with 10-nucleotide random UMIs. TCRdb reprocessed the 5' RACE reads with MiXCR, giving one entry per CDR3 protein. The repertoire includes 20,000 to 30,000 distinct CDR3 sequences, over 2% of them detected once, and 2% to 2.5% sits in the top ten. This receptor was obtained from a woman aged 50 to 65 with multiple sclerosis. Sequencing input: PBMCs. The chain couples TRBV5-1 to TRBJ2-1; 15 nucleotides line up with TRBD2. CDR3 nucleotides: TGCGCCAGCAGCCCCGGGACTAGCGGGAGGAGGTCCTACAATGAGCAGTTCTTC. It translates to CASSPGTSGRRSYNEQFF.